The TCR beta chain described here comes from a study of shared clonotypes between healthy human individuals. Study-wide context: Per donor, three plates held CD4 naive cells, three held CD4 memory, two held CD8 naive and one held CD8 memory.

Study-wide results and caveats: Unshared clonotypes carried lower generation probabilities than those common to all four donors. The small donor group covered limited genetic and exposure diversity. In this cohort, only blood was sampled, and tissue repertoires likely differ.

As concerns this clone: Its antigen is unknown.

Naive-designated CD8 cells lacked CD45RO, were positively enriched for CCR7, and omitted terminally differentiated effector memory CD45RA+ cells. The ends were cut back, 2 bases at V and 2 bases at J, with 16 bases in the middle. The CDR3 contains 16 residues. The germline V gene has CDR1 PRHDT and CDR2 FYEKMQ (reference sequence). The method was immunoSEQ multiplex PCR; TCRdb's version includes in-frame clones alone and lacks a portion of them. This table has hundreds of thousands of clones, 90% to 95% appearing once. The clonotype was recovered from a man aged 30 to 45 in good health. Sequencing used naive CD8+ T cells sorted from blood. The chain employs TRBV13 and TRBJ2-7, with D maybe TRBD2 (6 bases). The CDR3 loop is CASSLLRGGTPYEQYF. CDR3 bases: TGTGCCAGCAGCTTACTCCGTGGTGGGACTCCCTACGAGCAGTACTTC.